The present T cell receptor (beta chain) was sequenced within a study of control samples from healthy donors and cancer patients. After removal of 4 bases from V and 5 bases from J, the junction contained 6 bases not matched to a gene. This CDR3 contains 15 residues. Germline V gene sequence: CDR1 LNHDA, CDR2 SQIVND (reference sequence). Measured with immunoSEQ multiplex PCR; TCRdb has only the in-frame clones, and not every one. Of tens of thousands of clones listed, roughly 94% are singletons. The material sequenced was blood. The chain has TRBV19 and TRBJ2-5; 11 nucleotides match TRBD2. This clonotype was obtained from a man aged 25 to 45 in good health. CDR3 sequence reads: CASSTTSGRHETQYF. DNA of the CDR3: TGTGCCAGTAGTACTACTAGCGGGAGACACGAGACCCAGTACTTC.